Below, 26 T cell receptor beta chains from the same sample are listed, as sequenced in a study of a mutant IDH1 vaccine in newly diagnosed glioma. As to time point: baseline, week 1 (first vaccination visit). Treatment reported: pre-vaccination baseline after standard-of-care therapy. The assay was immunoSEQ multiplex PCR, and TCRdb's table has in-frame clones only and misses some. The sample includes tens of thousands of clones, 75% to 95% of them seen just once. Source: PBMCs, taken from a glioma patient treated with radiotherapy, temozolomide or both. The receptors shown here come from a man aged 45 to 65 with glioma.

The rearrangement joins TRBV9 to TRBJ2-7; D is uncertain. Germline lookup yields CDR1 SGDLS and CDR2 YYNGEE. Trimming took off 1 base at V and 2 bases at J, with 10 bases between the two ends. The length of the CDR3 is 14 residues. The CDR3 sequence is CASSVSAGTYEQYF. Here the CDR3 DNA reads TGTGCCAGCAGCGTAAGTGCTGGCACCTACGAGCAGTACTTC. Supplemented by reference TRBV9 and TRBJ2-7, the full variable domain reads DSGVTQTPKHLITATGQRVTLRCSPRSGDLSVYWYQQSLDQGLQFLIQYYNGEERAKGNILERFSAQQFPDLHSELNLSSLELGDSALYFCASSVSAGTYEQYFGPGTRLTVT.

The J gene is TRBJ2-1, the V gene TRBV27; 12 bases agree with TRBD2. Germline values: CDR1 MNHEY, CDR2 SMNVEV (reference sequence). This CDR3 has 14 residues. J lost 7 bases, V lost 4 bases, and 2 bases had no gene match. The CDR3 nucleotides read TGTGCCAGCAGTTCCGGACTAGCGGGGAATGAGCAGTTCTTC. Protein product: CASSSGLAGNEQFF.

This chain links TRBV4-2 with TRBJ2-1; D perhaps matches TRBD2 (6 bases). Germline V gene sequence: CDR1 LGHNA, CDR2 YNFKEQ. This CDR3 region has 15 residues. V was trimmed by 0 bases and J by 9 bases, leaving 15 bases between them. This CDR3 is CASSQDTGSNGEQFF. The CDR3 nucleotides read TGTGCCAGCAGCCAAGATACCGGGAGCAACGGTGAGCAGTTCTTC.

V usage is TRBV7-3 and J usage is TRBJ1-1; tentative D call: TRBD1 (5 bases). The CDR3 contains 14 residues. Germline V lookup: CDR1 SGHTA, CDR2 FQGTGA. The germline V and J ends were trimmed by 4 bases and 3 bases, with 12 bases remaining between them. The CDR3 reads CASSWSGRDTEAFF. In DNA, the CDR3 is TGTGCCAGCAGCTGGTCAGGGAGGGACACTGAAGCTTTCTTT. The entire variable domain, with the rest obtained from reference TRBV7-3 and TRBJ1-1, is as follows: GAGVSQTPSNKVTEKGKYVELRCDPISGHTALYWYRQSLGQGPEFLIYFQGTGAADDSGLPNDRFFAVRPEGSVSTLKIQRTERGDSAVYLCASSWSGRDTEAFFGQGTRLTVV.

The rearrangement links TRBV4-3 to TRBJ2-7; 9 bases agree with TRBD1. This CDR3 has 17 residues. CDR1 is LGHNA and CDR2 is YSLEER in the germline V gene. The ends lost 1 base at V and 1 base at J; junction bases unmatched: 8. The CDR3 here is CASSQVFPGTGSYEQYF. The CDR3, as DNA: TGCGCCAGCAGCCAAGTCTTCCCCGGGACAGGGTCCTACGAGCAGTACTTC.

As regards this clone: The same CDR3 also results from other DNA sequences found in this sample. The V and J genes are TRBV5-1 and TRBJ1-2; TRBD1 agrees at 9 bases. CDR3 length: 15 amino acids. CDR1 SGHRS and CDR2 YFSETQ come from the germline V gene. J lost 8 bases, V lost 0 bases, and 8 bases had no gene match. The CDR3 bases are TGCGCCAGCAGCTTGGCCGGAACAGGGGGCGAGGGCTACACCTTC. Amino acid sequence: CASSLAGTGGEGYTF.

The gene calls are TRBV5-1 and TRBJ2-7; no clear D. Germline values: CDR1 SGHRS, CDR2 YFSETQ. The CDR3 is 14 residues long. V lost 5 bases and J lost 4, with 16 bases in between. The CDR3: CASRFDTDGYEQYF. The CDR3 nucleotides read TGCGCCAGCAGATTTGATACGGACGGGTACGAGCAGTACTTC.

The chain couples TRBV13 to TRBJ2-3; D call uncertain. The V and J ends lost 1 base and 4 bases respectively, with 3 bases between them. This CDR3 has 12 amino acids. From germline, CDR1 is PRHDT and CDR2 FYEKMQ (reference sequence). CDR3 region: CASSLASDTQYF. DNA for the CDR3: TGTGCCAGCAGCTTAGCCTCAGATACGCAGTATTTT.

The V call is TRBV7-2, the J call TRBJ1-2, with 11 bases aligning to TRBD1. V lost 5 bases, J lost 10 bases, and 9 bases stayed unmatched. This CDR3 has 14 amino acids. Per the germline V gene, CDR1 is SGHTA and CDR2 is FQGNSA. The CDR3 region has the DNA TGTGCCAGCAGCCTGGGACAGGGGGTAGATGACTACACCTTC. Translation: CASSLGQGVDDYTF.

This clone showed up just once. The CDR3 loop is CASSGTETNYGYTF. Written as DNA, the CDR3 is TGTGCCAGCAGTGGGACAGAAACTAACTATGGCTACACCTTC. The chain uses TRBV2 and TRBJ1-2, with TRBD1 as a possible D gene (6 bases). The germline CDR1 and CDR2 sequences are SNHLY and FYNNEI. The CDR3 runs 14 residues. The germline V and J ends were trimmed by 4 bases and 0 bases, with 9 bases remaining between them. The complete variable domain, with remaining parts taken from reference TRBV2 and TRBJ1-2, reads EPEVTQTPSHQVTQMGQEVILRCVPISNHLYFYWYRQILGQKVEFLVSFYNNEISEKSEIFDDQFSVERPDGSNFTLKIRSTKLEDSAMYFCASSGTETNYGYTFGSGTRLTVV.

V gene TRBV19 combines with J gene TRBJ2-1, with a possible D match to TRBD1 (6 bases). Germline CDR1 LNHDA, CDR2 SQIVND (reference sequence). Trimming took off 5 bases at V and 2 bases at J, with 16 bases between the two ends. The CDR3 sequence is 16 residues long. For the CDR3, the DNA is TGTGCCAGTAGTTCACTACAGGGAAGAACCTACAATGAGCAGTTCTTC. This gives the protein CASSSLQGRTYNEQFF.

This rearrangement joins TRBV7-2 to TRBJ2-7; D is uncertain. Germline CDR1 and CDR2: SGHTA and FQGNSA. Trimming took 4 bases from V and 7 from J, leaving 11 bases between them. The length of the CDR3 is 12 residues. CDR3 bases: TGTGCCAGCAGCTCCTATTCTAAGGAGCAGTACTTC. Its translation: CASSSYSKEQYF.

The rearrangement joins TRBV6-6 to TRBJ1-5, with a tentative D call TRBD1 (6 bases). The length of the CDR3 is 13 residues. The V end lost 7 bases, the J end lost 6 bases, and 13 bases lay between the germline ends. The germline CDR1 and CDR2 sequences are MNHNY and SVGAGI (reference sequence). The CDR3 is CASNLDRIQPQHF. In DNA form, the CDR3 reads TGTGCCAGCAACCTAGACAGGATTCAGCCCCAGCATTTT.

The genes are TRBV19 and TRBJ2-4; D may be TRBD2 (5 bases). CDR1 is LNHDA, CDR2 SQIVND, per germline (reference sequence). V lost 7 bases and J 0 bases, leaving 13 bases between the germline ends. The CDR3 contains 15 residues. CDR3 sequence reads: CASTGLTLAKNIQYF. As DNA, the CDR3 is TGTGCCAGTACGGGGTTGACCCTAGCCAAAAACATTCAGTACTTC.

The chain is built from TRBV30 and TRBJ1-1; maybe TRBD1 (6 bases). Germline CDR1 and CDR2: GTSNPN and SVGIG (reference sequence). The CDR3 extends over 16 amino acids. Trimming cost V 3 bases and J 5 bases, with 22 bases left between them. The CDR3 protein is CAWRGWDTSRRTEAFF. CDR3 nucleotides: TGTGCCTGGAGGGGATGGGACACATCTCGTCGGACTGAAGCTTTCTTT.

The chain couples TRBV2 to TRBJ2-3; D ambiguous. The V end was cut by 10 bases, the J end by 3 bases, with 14 bases between. Germline V CDR1 and CDR2: SNHLY, FYNNEI. The CDR3 length is 13 residues. DNA of the CDR3: TGTGCCATCAACCAGAGAGCGACAGATACGCAGTATTTT. As protein: CAINQRATDTQYF.

J is TRBJ1-1 and V is TRBV25-1, with 9 bases identical to TRBD1. The CDR3 contains 16 residues. Germline CDR1 and CDR2: MGHDK and SYGVNS. V dropped 4 bases and J dropped 1; count of bases not matched to a gene: 7. The CDR3 DNA is TGTGCCAGCAGTGGGTACAGGGGGCACGGGAACACTGAAGCTTTCTTT. Protein product: CASSGYRGHGNTEAFF.

The gene calls are TRBV19 and TRBJ1-5, with unresolved D. The germline V gene encodes CDR1 LNHDA and CDR2 SQIVND (reference sequence). V lost 5 bases and J 5 bases, leaving 13 bases between the germline ends. CDR3 length equals 14 residues. This CDR3 reads CASSPDGSDQPQHF. The CDR3 coding sequence is TGTGCCAGTAGTCCGGACGGATCGGATCAGCCCCAGCATTTT.

The chain uses TRBV21-1 and TRBJ2-1; the table's D call of TRBD2 was not tested on the DNA. TRBV21-1 is described as a pseudogene. This CDR3 region has 20 residues. As DNA, the CDR3 is TGTGCCAGCAGCAAAGTGGTGCCGCGGGAGGGCCCAGCTCCCTACAATGAGCAGTTCTTC. Translation gives CASSKVVPREGPAPYNEQFF.

V usage is TRBV14 and J usage is TRBJ2-2; tentative D call: TRBD1 (6 bases). CDR3 size: 14 residues. Trimming removed 3 bases from V and 5 bases from J, with 10 bases in between. CDR1 is SGHDN, CDR2 FVKESK, per germline. The CDR3 is CASSHLGGTGELFF. Here the CDR3 DNA reads TGTGCCAGCAGCCACCTAGGGGGTACCGGGGAGCTGTTTTTT.

The sample holds one count of this clone. This sample also contains other DNA sequences that code for the same CDR3. V and J are TRBV9 and TRBJ1-1; no clear D gene. The CDR3 extends over 13 amino acids. The germline V gene encodes CDR1 SGDLS and CDR2 YYNGEE. Trimming took off 2 bases at V and 5 bases at J, with 10 bases between the two ends. CDR3 sequence (DNA): TGTGCCAGCAGCGTCCACACGAATACTGAAGCTTTCTTT. This gives the protein CASSVHTNTEAFF.

This clone was counted a few times. This chain joins TRBV28 and TRBJ1-5; D unresolved. Trimming took off 2 bases at V and 4 bases at J, with 12 bases between the two ends. Germline loops: CDR1 MDHEN, CDR2 SYDVKM. The CDR3 has 15 amino acids. The CDR3 DNA is TGTGCCAGCAGTTTAACCTACAAGATAAATCAGCCCCAGCATTTT. Translation gives CASSLTYKINQPQHF.

The chain has TRBV19 and TRBJ2-7; TRBD2 agrees at 10 bases. Germline V CDR1 and CDR2: LNHDA, SQIVND (reference sequence). Trimming took 7 bases from V and 2 from J; bases not matched to a gene: 5. The CDR3 extends over 14 amino acids. CDR3 sequence (DNA): TGTGCCAGTAAACTAGCGGGGACTACCTACGAGCAGTACTTC. It specifies CASKLAGTTYEQYF.

The V and J genes are TRBV7-6 and TRBJ1-1; tentatively, D is TRBD1 (5 bases). Germline V gene sequence: CDR1 SGHVS, CDR2 FNYEAQ. Trimming pared 1 base from V and 10 bases from J, leaving 10 bases between. This CDR3 contains 12 residues. CDR3 loop: CASSLVRGPAFF. As DNA, the CDR3 is TGTGCCAGCAGCTTAGTACGGGGCCCAGCTTTCTTT.

The CDR3 spells CASSLGHSGTGELFF. The CDR3 DNA is TGTGCCAGCAGTTTGGGCCACAGCGGCACCGGGGAGCTGTTTTTT. The chain combines TRBV6-5 with TRBJ2-2; tentatively, D is TRBD2 (5 bases). Trimming left V 4 bases short and J 4 bases short, with 13 bases between. The V gene's germline CDR1 is MNHEY and CDR2 SVGAGI. This CDR3 has 15 amino acids.

The chain carries TRBV6-5 and TRBJ2-7; the match to TRBD2 covers 7 bases. The CDR3 extends over 15 amino acids. The V gene end was trimmed by 6 bases and the J gene end by 5 bases; junction bases not matched to a gene: 13. Germline CDR1 reads MNHEY; CDR2 reads SVGAGI. The CDR3 region has the DNA TGTGCCAGCAGCTCAGGACTAGAGGTGGGCCACGAGCAGTACTTC. This codes for CASSSGLEVGHEQYF.